This T cell receptor beta chain was documented in a study of OX40 agonist ivuxolimab in advanced cancers. Study at large: Those treated in dose escalation had hepatocellular carcinoma, melanoma, renal cell cancer or head and neck cancer.

Patients were ineligible given autoimmune disease history or systemic immunosuppression. J gave up 5 bases and V 2 bases, and 5 bases lay outside the gene matches. CDR3 length: 15 residues. Germline V gives CDR1 SGHRS, CDR2 YFSETQ. The repertoire was sequenced with immunoSEQ multiplex PCR; TCRdb's copy has only in-frame clones and lacks some. This repertoire shows 72,000 or so clones, about 86% found once; its top ten account for approximately 0.86%. The chain couples TRBV5-1 to TRBJ2-3; TRBD1 aligns across 10 bases. The receptor was isolated from an adult with an advanced solid tumor such as melanoma, head and neck, liver or kidney cancer. Material: CD4+ or CD8+ T cells sorted from blood, obtained in a trial of the OX40 agonist ivuxolimab. CDR3 sequence: CASSLVGQGLDTQYF. The CDR3 DNA sequence: TGCGCCAGCAGCTTAGTGGGACAGGGGCTAGATACGCAGTATTTT.